The rows below give T cell receptor beta chains drawn from one sample of a study of blood T cell repertoires in COVID-19. The repertoire was sequenced with immunoSEQ multiplex PCR; TCRdb's copy has only in-frame clones and lacks some. The sample lists 160,000 or so clones; approximately 86% were seen once. Material for sequencing was PBMCs or T cells enriched from blood (not recorded which). These receptors all stem from a man aged 55 to 70 who had recovered from COVID-19. Each CDR3 is given with its conserved first and last residue. The D gene is left open where the match is weak. For some rows the clone size is stated as once, few or many, or as a class when expanded; others skip it.

CDR3nt: TGTGCCAGCAGTCCCAACAGGGTTGGGGAGCAGTACTTC
CDR3aa: CASSPNRVGEQYF
d_gene: NA
len: 13
v_gene: TRBV12-3/TRBV12-4
abundance: NA
j_gene: TRBJ2-7

CDR3nt: TGTGCCAGCAGTCTCACAGGGGCCGCTGAAGCTTTCTTT
CDR3aa: CASSLTGAAEAFF
d_gene: TRBD1
len: 13
v_gene: TRBV12-3/TRBV12-4
abundance: NA
j_gene: TRBJ1-1

CDR3nt: TGTGCCAGCAGCGTAGATGGGAGGGGTGGACTACGAGATCAGTACTTC
CDR3aa: CASSVDGRGGLRDQYF
d_gene: TRBD2
len: 16
v_gene: TRBV9
abundance: NA
j_gene: TRBJ2-7

CDR3nt: TGTGCCAGCAGTCGAGAGCCGAGCTCCTACGAGCAGTACTTC
CDR3aa: CASSREPSSYEQYF
d_gene: NA
len: 14
v_gene: TRBV6-5
abundance: once
j_gene: TRBJ2-7

CDR3nt: TGTGCCAGTAGCGACGGGACAGGGGCTTACGAGCAGTACTTC
CDR3aa: CASSDGTGAYEQYF
d_gene: TRBD1
len: 14
v_gene: TRBV19
abundance: NA
j_gene: TRBJ2-7

CDR3nt: TGTGCCAGCAGACGGGCAGGGGGCTACACTGGCACAGATACGCAGTATTTT
CDR3aa: CASRRAGGYTGTDTQYF
d_gene: TRBD1
len: 17
v_gene: TRBV7-2
abundance: NA
j_gene: TRBJ2-3

CDR3nt: TGTGCCAGCAGCTTGCAGGGGACAGGGATTAATGGCTACACCTTC
CDR3aa: CASSLQGTGINGYTF
d_gene: TRBD1
len: 15
v_gene: TRBV5-5
abundance: NA
j_gene: TRBJ1-2

CDR3nt: TGTGCCAGCAGCCGGACACCGCCCGCTGGGGATGGCTACACCTTC
CDR3aa: CASSRTPPAGDGYTF
d_gene: NA
len: 15
v_gene: TRBV7-2
abundance: few
j_gene: TRBJ1-2

CDR3nt: TGTGCCAGCAGCGTAACCAGGGGGCAAGGAGAGACCCAGTACTTC
CDR3aa: CASSVTRGQGETQYF
d_gene: TRBD1
len: 15
v_gene: TRBV9
abundance: NA
j_gene: TRBJ2-5

CDR3nt: TGTGCCAGCAGCCAAGATGTCGGGTTGGGGAGAGAGACCCAGTACTTC
CDR3aa: CASSQDVGLGRETQYF
d_gene: NA
len: 16
v_gene: TRBV14
abundance: NA
j_gene: TRBJ2-5